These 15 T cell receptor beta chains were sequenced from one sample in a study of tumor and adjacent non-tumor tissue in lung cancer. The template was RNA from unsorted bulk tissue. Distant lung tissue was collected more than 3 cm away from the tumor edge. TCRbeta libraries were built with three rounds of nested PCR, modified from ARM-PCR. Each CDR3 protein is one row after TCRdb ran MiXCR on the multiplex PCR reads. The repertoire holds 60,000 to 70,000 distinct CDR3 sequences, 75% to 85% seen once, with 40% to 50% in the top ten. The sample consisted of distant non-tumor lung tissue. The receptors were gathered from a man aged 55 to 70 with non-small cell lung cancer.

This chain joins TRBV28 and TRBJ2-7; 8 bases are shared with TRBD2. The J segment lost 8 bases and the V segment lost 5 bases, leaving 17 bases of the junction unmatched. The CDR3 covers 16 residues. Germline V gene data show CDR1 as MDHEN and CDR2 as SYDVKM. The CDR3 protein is CASSLPGISGASKQYF. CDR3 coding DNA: TGTGCCAGCAGTCTTCCCGGGATTAGCGGGGCCTCCAAGCAGTACTTC.

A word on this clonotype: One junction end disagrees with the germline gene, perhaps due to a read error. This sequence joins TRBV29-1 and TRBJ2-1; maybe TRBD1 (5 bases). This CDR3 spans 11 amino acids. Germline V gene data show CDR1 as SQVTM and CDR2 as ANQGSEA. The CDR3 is CNVDTYNEHFF. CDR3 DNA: TGCAACGTGGACACTTACAATGAGCATTTCTTC.

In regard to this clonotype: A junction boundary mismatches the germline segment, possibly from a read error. The DNA of the CDR3 is TGCAGTGTGCCTAACGGGACCACAGATAAGCAGTATTTT. This translates into CSVPNGTTDKQYF. The J gene is TRBJ2-3, the V gene TRBV20-1; D may match TRBD1 or TRBD2 (5 bases each). Per the germline V gene, CDR1 is DFQATT and CDR2 is SNEGSKA (reference sequence). The CDR3 is 13 residues long.

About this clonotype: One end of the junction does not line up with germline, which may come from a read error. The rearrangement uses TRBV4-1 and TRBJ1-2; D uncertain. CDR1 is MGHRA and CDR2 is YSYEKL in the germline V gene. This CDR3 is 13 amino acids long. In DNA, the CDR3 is TGTGCCAGCAGCCAAAACAACTACTATGGCTACACCTTC. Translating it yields CASSQNNYYGYTF.

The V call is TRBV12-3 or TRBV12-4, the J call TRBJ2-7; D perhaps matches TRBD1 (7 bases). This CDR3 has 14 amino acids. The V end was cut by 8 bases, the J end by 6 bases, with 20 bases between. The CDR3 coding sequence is TGTGCCAGCGGCCCCGGGACAGCGGGTCTCGAGCAGTACTTC. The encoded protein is CASGPGTAGLEQYF.

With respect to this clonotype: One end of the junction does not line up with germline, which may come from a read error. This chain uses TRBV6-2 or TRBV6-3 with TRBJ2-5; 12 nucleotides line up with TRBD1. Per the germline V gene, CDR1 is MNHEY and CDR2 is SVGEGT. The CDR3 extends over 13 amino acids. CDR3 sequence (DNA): TGCGCCAGCAGAGGGACAGGGGGCGAGACCCAGTACTTC. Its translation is CASRGTGGETQYF.

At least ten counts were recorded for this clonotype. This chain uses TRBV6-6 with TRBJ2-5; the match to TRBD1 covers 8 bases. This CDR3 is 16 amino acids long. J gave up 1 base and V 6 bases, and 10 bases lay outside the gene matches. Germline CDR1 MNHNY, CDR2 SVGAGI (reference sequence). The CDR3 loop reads CASRPTPTGGQETQYF. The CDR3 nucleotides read TGTGCCAGCAGGCCTACCCCCACAGGGGGCCAAGAGACCCAGTACTTC.

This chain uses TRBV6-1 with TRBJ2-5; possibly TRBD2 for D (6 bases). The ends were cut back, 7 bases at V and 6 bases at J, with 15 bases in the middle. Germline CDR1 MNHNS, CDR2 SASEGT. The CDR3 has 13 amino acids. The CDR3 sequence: CASTATSRKTQYF. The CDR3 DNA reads TGTGCCAGCACTGCGACTAGTCGAAAGACCCAGTACTTC.

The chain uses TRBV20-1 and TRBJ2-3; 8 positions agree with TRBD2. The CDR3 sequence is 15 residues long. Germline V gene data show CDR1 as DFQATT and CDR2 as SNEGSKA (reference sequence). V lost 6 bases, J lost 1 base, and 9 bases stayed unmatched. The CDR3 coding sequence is TGCAGTGCCTTCCAAGAAGCGGGAGGCACAGATACGCAGTATTTT. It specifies CSAFQEAGGTDTQYF.

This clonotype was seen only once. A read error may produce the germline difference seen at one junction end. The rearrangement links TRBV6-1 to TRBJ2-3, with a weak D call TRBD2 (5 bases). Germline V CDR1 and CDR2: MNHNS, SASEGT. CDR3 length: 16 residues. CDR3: CASRLGEASSTDTQYF. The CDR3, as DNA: TGTGCCAGCAGATTGGGAGAGGCATCGAGCACAGATACGCAATATTTT.

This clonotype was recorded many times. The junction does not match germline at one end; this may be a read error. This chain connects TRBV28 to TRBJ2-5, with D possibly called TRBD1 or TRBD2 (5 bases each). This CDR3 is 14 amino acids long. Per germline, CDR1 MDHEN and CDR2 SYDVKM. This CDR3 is CAGSPPGHQETQYF. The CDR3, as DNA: TGTGCCGGCAGCCCCCCGGGACACCAAGAGACCCAGTACTTC.

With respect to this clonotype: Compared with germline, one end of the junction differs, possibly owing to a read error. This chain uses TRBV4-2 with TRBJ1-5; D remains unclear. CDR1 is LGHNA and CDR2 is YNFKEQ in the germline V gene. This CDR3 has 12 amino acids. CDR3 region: CASSQGNQPLHF. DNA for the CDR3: TGTGCCAGTAGCCAAGGCAATCAGCCCCTGCATTTT.

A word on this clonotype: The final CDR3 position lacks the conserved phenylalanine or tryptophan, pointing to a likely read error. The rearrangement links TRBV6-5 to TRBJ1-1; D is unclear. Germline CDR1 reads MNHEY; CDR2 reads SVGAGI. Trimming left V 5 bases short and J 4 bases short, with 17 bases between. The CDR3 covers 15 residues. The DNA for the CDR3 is TGTGCCAGCAGTGGGTCTAGGAGAGGAGGCACTGAAGCTTTCATT. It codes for CASSGSRRGGTEAFI.

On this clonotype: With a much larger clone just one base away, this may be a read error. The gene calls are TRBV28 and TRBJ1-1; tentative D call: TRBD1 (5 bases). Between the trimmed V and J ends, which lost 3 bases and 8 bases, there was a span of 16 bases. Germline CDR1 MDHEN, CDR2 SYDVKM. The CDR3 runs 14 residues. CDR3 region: CASSFPWDLSEAFF. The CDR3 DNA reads TGTGCCAGCAGTTTCCCCTGGGACTTATCGGAAGCTTTCTTT.

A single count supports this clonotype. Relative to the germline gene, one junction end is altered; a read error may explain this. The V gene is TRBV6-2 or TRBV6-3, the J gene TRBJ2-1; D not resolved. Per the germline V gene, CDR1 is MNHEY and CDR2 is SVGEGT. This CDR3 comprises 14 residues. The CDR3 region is CASRPDGLTNDQFF. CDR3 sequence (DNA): TGTGCCAGCAGGCCGGATGGGCTCACAAATGACCAGTTCTTC.